This TCR beta chain is drawn from a study of beta chain features in type 1 diabetes. Notes on the study in general: When Type 1 diabetes patients were examined, their TCRB CDR3s proved moderately but significantly shorter in all four CD4+ subsets.

Expressed TCRB transcripts were sequenced, since all the RNA that had been isolated was reverse transcribed. Using immunoSEQ multiplex PCR, the repertoire was profiled, and TCRdb retains in-frame clones only, with some absent. The table includes 55,000 to 85,000 clones, about 50% detected once. The sample holds one count of this clone. Its cognate antigen is unknown. Germline V CDR1 and CDR2: SGHRS, YFSETQ. The junction had 10 bases not matched to a gene; V was cut back by 8 bases and J by 6 bases. This CDR3 has 15 amino acids. The rearrangement uses TRBV5-1 and TRBJ2-3; 12 bases are shared with TRBD2. The sample taken for sequencing was central memory CD4+ T cells from blood. The TCR originated in a man under 40 with type 1 diabetes. Written as DNA, the CDR3 is TGCGCCAGGCACGAACTAGCGGGGGGACCGGATACGCAGTATTTT. Translation gives CARHELAGGPDTQYF.